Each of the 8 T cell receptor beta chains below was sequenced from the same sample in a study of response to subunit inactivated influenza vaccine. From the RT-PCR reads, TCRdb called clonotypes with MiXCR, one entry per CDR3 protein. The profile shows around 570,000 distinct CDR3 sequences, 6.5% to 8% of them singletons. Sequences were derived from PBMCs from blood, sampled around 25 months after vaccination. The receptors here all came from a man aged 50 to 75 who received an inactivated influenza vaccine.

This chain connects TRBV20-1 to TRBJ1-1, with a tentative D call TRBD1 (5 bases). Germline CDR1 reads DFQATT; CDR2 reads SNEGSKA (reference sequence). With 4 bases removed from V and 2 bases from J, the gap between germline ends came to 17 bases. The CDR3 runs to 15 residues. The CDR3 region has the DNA TGCAGTGCTAATATACCCGGACACCTTAACACTGAAGCTTTCTTT. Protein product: CSANIPGHLNTEAFF.

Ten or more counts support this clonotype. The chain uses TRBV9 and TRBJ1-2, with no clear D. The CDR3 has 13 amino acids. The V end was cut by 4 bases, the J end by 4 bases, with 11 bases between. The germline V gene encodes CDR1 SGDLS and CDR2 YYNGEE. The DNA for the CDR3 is TGTGCCAGCAGCCCTGGACGGTTCTATGGCTACACCTTC. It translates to CASSPGRFYGYTF.

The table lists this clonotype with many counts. The chain's CDR3 is CASSFTGGAGEQYF. In DNA form, the CDR3 reads TGTGCCAGCAGCTTTACAGGGGGCGCGGGGGAGCAGTACTTC. The chain uses TRBV7-2 and TRBJ2-7; 9 bases are shared with TRBD1. Unmatched junction bases numbered 7, after V lost 3 bases and J lost 7 bases. This CDR3 is 14 amino acids long. Germline loops: CDR1 SGHTA, CDR2 FQGNSA.

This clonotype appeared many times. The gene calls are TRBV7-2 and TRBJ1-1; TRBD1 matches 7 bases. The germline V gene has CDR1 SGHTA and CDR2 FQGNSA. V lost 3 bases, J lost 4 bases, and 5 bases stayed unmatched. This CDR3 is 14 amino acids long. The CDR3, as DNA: TGTGCCAGCAGCTTTAAGTCAGGGGGCACTGAAGCTTTCTTT. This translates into CASSFKSGGTEAFF.

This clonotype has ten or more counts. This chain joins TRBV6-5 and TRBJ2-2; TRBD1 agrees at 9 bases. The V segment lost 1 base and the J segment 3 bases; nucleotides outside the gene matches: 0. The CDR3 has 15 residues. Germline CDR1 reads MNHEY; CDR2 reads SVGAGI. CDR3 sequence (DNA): TGTGCCAGCAGTTACTGGACAGGGGACACCGGGGAGCTGTTTTTT. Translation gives CASSYWTGDTGELFF.

CDR3 nucleotides: TGTGCCAGCAGCGGGGGGCGGGGTGGCTACAATGAGCAGTTCTTC. It encodes CASSGGRGGYNEQFF. The V gene is TRBV4-2, the J gene TRBJ2-1; D possibly uses TRBD1 or TRBD2 (6 bases each). From germline, CDR1 is LGHNA and CDR2 YNFKEQ. The CDR3 sequence is 15 residues long. Trimming cost V 5 bases and J 3 bases, with 14 bases left between them.

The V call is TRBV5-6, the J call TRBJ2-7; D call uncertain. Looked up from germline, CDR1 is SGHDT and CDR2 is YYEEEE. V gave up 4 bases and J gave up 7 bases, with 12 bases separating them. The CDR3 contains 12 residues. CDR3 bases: TGTGCCAGCAGCGTTGTCCTAGGGGAGCAGTACTTC. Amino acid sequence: CASSVVLGEQYF.

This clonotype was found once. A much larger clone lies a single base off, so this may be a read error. The CDR3 region is CASSLVGLLAYEQYF. The CDR3 DNA reads as TGTGCCAGCAGCTTGGTAGGTCTGTTAGCCTACGAGCAGTACTTC. The rearrangement joins TRBV5-6 to TRBJ2-7; D gene uncertain. Germline loops: CDR1 SGHDT, CDR2 YYEEEE. The length of the CDR3 is 15 residues. Trimming cost V 0 bases and J 2 bases, with 12 bases left between them. The full variable domain, completed using reference TRBV5-6 and TRBJ2-7, is DAGVTQSPTHLIKTRGQQVTLRCSPKSGHDTVSWYQQALGQGPQFIFQYYEEEERQRGNFPDRFSGHQFPNYSSELNVNALLLGDSALYLCASSLVGLLAYEQYFGPGTRLTVT.